These 19 T cell receptor beta chains share one sample of origin, sequenced in a study of T cell responses to AZD1222 COVID-19 vaccine. The data were produced by immunoSEQ multiplex PCR, yet TCRdb's version contains in-frame clones alone and is incomplete. The sample lists about 150,000 clones; 70% to 90% were seen once. The material sequenced was peripheral blood, taken 28 days after the second dose of the MenACWY control vaccine. These receptors were obtained from an adult who received the MenACWY meningococcal vaccine as a control.

The chain recombines TRBV9 with TRBJ2-3, with 13 bases identical to TRBD2. The V and J ends lost 4 bases and 11 bases, in that order; junction bases with no gene match: 13. The germline CDR1 and CDR2 sequences are SGDLS and YYNGEE. The CDR3 covers 16 residues. The CDR3 region has the DNA TGTGCCAGCAGCCCCCCCGGGACTAGCGGGAATGTTAAGCAGTATTTT. The encoded protein is CASSPPGTSGNVKQYF.

The chain employs TRBV7-9 and TRBJ2-7; 7 bases align to TRBD2. Germline V CDR1 and CDR2: SEHNR, FQNEAQ (reference sequence). V gave up 4 bases and J gave up 0 bases; unmatched junction bases: 9. The CDR3 runs 16 residues. As DNA, the CDR3 is TGTGCCAGCAGCTCCGGCCCGCGCGGGAGCTCCTACGAGCAGTACTTC. Its translation: CASSSGPRGSSYEQYF.

This clone was seen just once. The chain is built from TRBV5-1 and TRBJ2-1; 7 bases agree with TRBD1. V shed 0 bases and J 7 bases; nucleotides not matched to a gene: 4. CDR1 is SGHRS and CDR2 is YFSETQ in the germline V gene. The length of the CDR3 is 14 residues. CDR3 in amino acids: CASSLEDRANEQFF. CDR3 nucleotides: TGCGCCAGCAGCTTGGAAGACAGGGCTAATGAGCAGTTCTTC.

The chain combines TRBV11-3 with TRBJ2-2, with D perhaps matching TRBD2 (6 bases). Germline loops: CDR1 SGHNT, CDR2 YENEEA. Trimming removed 6 bases at V and 5 bases at J, with 19 bases between. This CDR3 region has 16 residues. Written as DNA, the CDR3 is TGTGCCAGCAGTTCTGCCGGGACTCGGAAGACCGGGGAGCTGTTTTTT. Translating gives CASSSAGTRKTGELFF.

As DNA, the CDR3 is TGTGCCACCAGTGCGGCGGGACTAGCGGGGGACACCGGGGAGCTGTTTTTT. The encoded protein is CATSAAGLAGDTGELFF. V usage is TRBV24-1 and J usage is TRBJ2-2; 14 bases are shared with TRBD2. This CDR3 is 17 amino acids long. V gave up 5 bases and J gave up 3 bases; unmatched junction bases: 4. Looked up from germline, CDR1 is KGHDR and CDR2 is SFDVKD.

The J gene is TRBJ2-5, the V gene TRBV5-1, with D possibly TRBD2 on 5 matching bases. Trimming took off 1 base at V and 5 bases at J, with 6 bases between the two ends. This CDR3 comprises 12 residues. Germline lookup yields CDR1 SGHRS and CDR2 YFSETQ. The CDR3 is CASSLRRETQYF. DNA for the CDR3: TGCGCCAGCAGCTTGAGGAGGGAGACCCAGTACTTC.

The V gene is TRBV19, the J gene TRBJ1-1; D ambiguous. V lost 7 bases and J lost 0, with 12 bases in between. Germline CDR1 is LNHDA and CDR2 is SQIVND (reference sequence). This CDR3 region has 14 residues. In DNA form, the CDR3 reads TGTGCCAGTACGGATAGGAGAATGAACACTGAAGCTTTCTTT. Residues: CASTDRRMNTEAFF.

The rearrangement links TRBV12-3 or TRBV12-4 to TRBJ1-1; maybe TRBD1 (5 bases). V was shortened by 4 bases and J by 3 bases, with 9 bases between the two germline ends. The CDR3 runs 13 residues. CDR3 sequence (DNA): TGTGCCAGCAGTTGGGGAGGGGACACTGAAGCTTTCTTT. Translated, it gives CASSWGGDTEAFF.

The V and J genes are TRBV10-1 and TRBJ1-1; weak D call: TRBD1 (5 bases). This CDR3 is built from 14 residues. CDR1 is WNHNN and CDR2 is SYGVQD in the germline V gene (reference sequence). Trimming cost V 4 bases and J 3 bases, with 12 bases left between them. CDR3 region: CASSGGRGDTEAFF. The CDR3 nucleotides read TGCGCCAGCAGTGGGGGCAGAGGAGACACTGAAGCTTTCTTT.

The chain uses TRBV7-2 and TRBJ2-5; 7 bases are a match to TRBD2. CDR3 length equals 15 residues. Germline V gives CDR1 SGHTA, CDR2 FQGNSA. The V segment lost 5 bases and the J segment 0 bases; nucleotides outside the gene matches: 6. The CDR3: CASSPVGTNQETQYF. CDR3 DNA: TGTGCCAGCAGCCCCGTGGGGACTAACCAAGAGACCCAGTACTTC.

The gene calls are TRBV19 and TRBJ1-4, with D maybe TRBD1 (6 bases). CDR1 is LNHDA, CDR2 SQIVND, per germline (reference sequence). This CDR3 spans 13 amino acids. The V end was cut by 2 bases, the J end by 8 bases, with 9 bases between. CDR3 DNA sequence: TGTGCCAGTAGTATATACGGGGGCGAAAAACTGTTTTTT. Its protein product is CASSIYGGEKLFF.

The CDR3: CASSSLPGQLNGGEQYF. The CDR3 nucleotides read TGCGCCAGCTCAAGTCTCCCGGGACAGCTAAACGGTGGCGAGCAGTACTTC. V gene TRBV5-1 combines with J gene TRBJ2-7; 7 bases match TRBD1. The germline V gene has CDR1 SGHRS and CDR2 YFSETQ. J was trimmed by 6 bases and V by 7 bases; bases with no gene match: 22. The CDR3 spans 17 residues.

This chain connects TRBV2 to TRBJ1-1; D is unresolved. The CDR3 sequence is 13 residues long. Looked up from germline, CDR1 is SNHLY and CDR2 is FYNNEI. V was clipped by 6 bases and J by 4 bases, with 12 bases between them. As DNA, the CDR3 is TGTGCCAGCAGGGGAGGGTTGAGCACTGAAGCTTTCTTT. This codes for CASRGGLSTEAFF.

This sequence joins TRBV18 and TRBJ2-2, with D maybe TRBD1 (5 bases). Germline V lookup: CDR1 KGHSH, CDR2 LQKENI. The CDR3 covers 14 residues. Deletions cut 3 bases from V and 1 base from J, with 6 bases between. This chain's CDR3 is CASSPDKNTGELFF. CDR3 in DNA: TGTGCCAGCTCACCGGACAAGAACACCGGGGAGCTGTTTTTT.

The chain couples TRBV6-1 to TRBJ2-7, with D unresolved. From germline, CDR1 is MNHNS and CDR2 SASEGT. Deletions cut 2 bases from V and 5 bases from J, with 7 bases between. CDR3 length: 12 amino acids. The CDR3 bases are TGTGCCAGCAGTGAAAACCGGGACGAGCAGTACGTC. Translated, it gives CASSENRDEQYV.

The chain combines TRBV5-6 with TRBJ2-1; tentative D call: TRBD2 (5 bases). Trimming left V 2 bases short and J 6 bases short, with 9 bases between. Germline loops: CDR1 SGHDT, CDR2 YYEEEE. This CDR3 is 13 amino acids long. CDR3 loop: CASSLDYINEQFF. CDR3 DNA sequence: TGTGCCAGCAGCTTAGACTATATCAATGAGCAGTTCTTC.

The chain links TRBV7-6 to TRBJ2-5, with unresolved D. Trimming took off 1 base at V and 2 bases at J, with 8 bases between the two ends. Germline V gene sequence: CDR1 SGHVS, CDR2 FNYEAQ. The CDR3 sequence is 14 residues long. The CDR3 DNA reads TGTGCCAGCAGCTTAGAGCACGGGCAAGAGACCCAGTACTTC. Its translation: CASSLEHGQETQYF.

V usage is TRBV10-3 and J usage is TRBJ2-7, with 7 bases fitting TRBD1. After removal of 10 bases from V and 4 bases from J, the junction contained 22 bases not matched to a gene. CDR3 length: 17 amino acids. Germline-derived CDR1 and CDR2 are ENHRY and SYGVKD. The CDR3 loop is CATASDRVEWGIYEQYV. The CDR3 DNA reads as TGTGCCACCGCCTCCGACAGGGTGGAATGGGGGATTTACGAGCAGTACGTC.

This sequence joins TRBV24-1 and TRBJ2-1; D uncertain. Trimming pared 11 bases from V and 5 bases from J, leaving 12 bases between. The CDR3 runs to 12 residues. Germline values: CDR1 KGHDR, CDR2 SFDVKD. CDR3 in DNA: TGTGCCATTACGTATGGGAACAATGAGCAGTTCTTC. Residues: CAITYGNNEQFF.